A single sample is the source of the 20 T cell receptor beta chains below, sequenced in a study of radiotherapy plus CTLA-4 blockade in lung cancer. Assay: immunoSEQ multiplex PCR; the TCRdb copy retains only in-frame clones and omits some. The sample lists tens of thousands of clones, approximately 80% occurring once. This material consisted of peripheral blood, taken from a patient treated with radiotherapy plus ipilimumab. These receptors all come from a human donor with non-small cell lung cancer whose response to radiotherapy plus ipilimumab could not be evaluated.

This sequence joins TRBV7-3 and TRBJ2-3; 7 positions agree with TRBD2. Germline CDR1 is SGHTA and CDR2 is FQGTGA. V lost 3 bases, J lost 2 bases, and 2 bases stayed unmatched. This CDR3 is built from 14 residues. The CDR3 DNA sequence: TGTGCCAGCAGCTTGGGGGGGGACACAGATACGCAGTATTTT. Protein: CASSLGGDTDTQYF.

The gene calls are TRBV7-9 and TRBJ1-6; D unresolved. Trimming left V 2 bases short and J 10 bases short, with 15 bases between. The CDR3 covers 15 residues. Germline V lookup: CDR1 SEHNR, CDR2 FQNEAQ (reference sequence). The CDR3 region is CASSLLAPGGSPLHF. The CDR3, as DNA: TGTGCCAGCAGCTTACTAGCCCCGGGCGGCTCACCCCTCCACTTT. Based on the CDR3 plus reference TRBV7-9 and TRBJ1-6, the full variable domain is DTGVSQNPRHKITKRGQNVTFRCDPISEHNRLYWYRQTLGQGPEFLTYFQNEAQLEKSRLLSDRFSAERPKGSFSTLEIQRTEQGDSAMYLCASSLLAPGGSPLHFGNGTRLTVT.

The V gene is TRBV5-6, the J gene TRBJ2-6; 7 bases are a match to TRBD1. CDR1 is SGHDT, CDR2 YYEEEE, per germline. V shed 1 base, J shed 2 bases, and the junction held 9 bases outside the gene matches. The CDR3 totals 18 residues. CDR3: CASSLLPGGGTGANVLTF. The CDR3 DNA reads TGTGCCAGCAGCTTGTTGCCAGGGGGTGGGACTGGGGCCAACGTCCTGACTTTC.

The V and J genes are TRBV5-6 and TRBJ1-6; D may be TRBD1 (5 bases). Looked up from germline, CDR1 is SGHDT and CDR2 is YYEEEE. The CDR3 loop spans 13 amino acids. The germline V and J ends were trimmed by 2 bases and 7 bases, with 7 bases remaining between them. In nucleotides, the CDR3 is TGTGCCAGCAGCTTCCGACAGAATTCACCCCTCCACTTT. Amino acid sequence: CASSFRQNSPLHF. Full variable domain (outside the CDR3, taken from reference TRBV5-6 and TRBJ1-6): DAGVTQSPTHLIKTRGQQVTLRCSPKSGHDTVSWYQQALGQGPQFIFQYYEEEERQRGNFPDRFSGHQFPNYSSELNVNALLLGDSALYLCASSFRQNSPLHFGNGTRLTVT.

CDR3 amino acids: CASSLRGNQPQHF. CDR3 nucleotide sequence: TGTGCCAGCAGCTTACGAGGGAATCAGCCCCAGCATTTT. V and J are TRBV7-6 and TRBJ1-5; no firm D call. Trimming removed 2 bases from V and 4 bases from J, with 6 bases in between. Germline V gene sequence: CDR1 SGHVS, CDR2 FNYEAQ. There are 13 residues in the CDR3.

The genes are TRBV4-3 and TRBJ2-3; 8 bases are shared with TRBD2. With V trimmed by 1 base and J by 4 bases, 7 bases remained unmatched. The germline gives CDR1 LGHNA, CDR2 YSLEER. This CDR3 contains 16 residues. Written as DNA, the CDR3 is TGCGCCAGCAGCCAAGTGATCAGCGGGAGTGCAGATACGCAGTATTTT. This gives the protein CASSQVISGSADTQYF.

The CDR3 nucleotides are TGTGCCAGTAGTATAGTGACAGGGGCAGAGACCCAGTACTTC. It yields the protein CASSIVTGAETQYF. The chain recombines TRBV19 with TRBJ2-5; 8 bases line up with TRBD1. Germline V lookup: CDR1 LNHDA, CDR2 SQIVND (reference sequence). With 1 base clipped from V and 4 bases from J, the junction kept 2 bases outside the gene matches. This CDR3 contains 14 residues. Full variable domain (rest looked up from reference TRBV19 and TRBJ2-5): DGGITQSPKYLFRKEGQNVTLSCEQNLNHDAMYWYRQDPGQGLRLIYYSQIVNDFQKGDIAEGYSVSREKKESFPLTVTSAQKNPTAFYLCASSIVTGAETQYFGPGTRLLVL.

J is TRBJ1-1 and V is TRBV30; the match to TRBD1 covers 9 bases. The CDR3 totals 13 residues. V shed 5 bases and J 4 bases; nucleotides not matched to a gene: 5. Per the germline V gene, CDR1 is GTSNPN and CDR2 is SVGIG (reference sequence). The CDR3, as DNA: TGTGCCTGGGGACAGGGGTCAGTCACTGAAGCTTTCTTT. Protein: CAWGQGSVTEAFF.

The V call is TRBV7-3, the J call TRBJ2-2; 8 bases map to TRBD2. CDR3 size: 15 residues. Germline trimming cut 5 bases from V and 6 bases from J; bases unmatched to any gene: 8. Per the germline V gene, CDR1 is SGHTA and CDR2 is FQGTGA. The CDR3 DNA sequence: TGTGCCAGCAGCCAAGGGACTAGAGTGGCCGGGGAGCTGTTTTTT. Residues: CASSQGTRVAGELFF.

The V gene is TRBV28, the J gene TRBJ2-7; 7 positions match TRBD1. Germline CDR1 MDHEN, CDR2 SYDVKM. The V segment lost 6 bases and the J segment 7 bases; nucleotides outside the gene matches: 21. The CDR3 totals 17 residues. DNA of the CDR3: TGTGCCAGCAGATCAGACAGGGACCCCCTCTCCGGAGATGAGCAGTACTTC. It yields the protein CASRSDRDPLSGDEQYF.

This clone has just a few counts. This chain joins TRBV6-5 and TRBJ2-5; 13 bases align to TRBD2. In germline, CDR1 is MNHEY, CDR2 SVGAGI. V shed 2 bases, J shed 11 bases, and the junction held 2 bases outside the gene matches. The CDR3 totals 13 residues. In nucleotides, the CDR3 is TGTGCCAGCAGTTACGGACTAGCGGGGGAGCAGTACTTC. It is translated as CASSYGLAGEQYF.

This clone was found a few times. The V gene is TRBV5-8, the J gene TRBJ2-7; TRBD2 matches 9 bases. CDR1 and CDR2 from the germline V gene are SGHTS and YDEGEE. V shed 3 bases and J 1 base; nucleotides not matched to a gene: 5. The CDR3 has 15 residues. CDR3 in amino acids: CASSYRLAGSYEQYF. The CDR3, as DNA: TGTGCCAGCAGCTATCGGCTAGCGGGATCCTACGAGCAGTACTTC.

This chain connects TRBV5-1 to TRBJ2-1; 7 bases match TRBD2. Germline CDR1 reads SGHRS; CDR2 reads YFSETQ. The trim removed 6 bases at V and 3 bases at J, leaving 9 bases unmatched. This CDR3 comprises 15 residues. CDR3 amino acids: CASTESGEFYNEQFF. CDR3 nucleotide sequence: TGCGCCAGCACCGAGAGCGGGGAGTTCTACAATGAGCAGTTCTTC.

The chain has TRBV2 and TRBJ2-2; no reliable D call. V was cut by 7 bases and J by 1 base, with 7 bases left in between. Germline V CDR1 and CDR2: SNHLY, FYNNEI. The CDR3 sequence is 13 residues long. The CDR3 DNA reads as TGTGCCAGCATAGAGGAGAACACCGGGGAGCTGTTTTTT. Protein: CASIEENTGELFF.

The genes are TRBV7-2 and TRBJ1-3; D not resolved. CDR1 SGHTA and CDR2 FQGNSA come from the germline V gene. The V gene lost 1 base and the J gene lost 0 bases, with 4 bases spanning the gap. The CDR3 is 14 amino acids. DNA for the CDR3: TGTGCCAGCAGCTTAGGAGGCTCTGGAAACACCATATATTTT. Its translation: CASSLGGSGNTIYF.

The genes are TRBV30 and TRBJ2-5; TRBD1 is a possible D gene (5 bases). V lost 2 bases and J lost 6, with 22 bases in between. CDR1 and CDR2 from the germline V gene are GTSNPN and SVGIG (reference sequence). The CDR3 consists of 16 residues. The CDR3 loop reads CAWSPPQGDGKKTQYF. CDR3 DNA sequence: TGTGCCTGGAGTCCCCCCCAAGGGGATGGTAAGAAGACCCAGTACTTC.

J is TRBJ1-2 and V is TRBV5-1; 8 bases line up with TRBD1. Germline V CDR1 and CDR2: SGHRS, YFSETQ. J was trimmed by 8 bases and V by 3 bases; bases with no gene match: 6. This CDR3 spans 13 amino acids. The CDR3 reads CASSSGQGGGYTF. Written as DNA, the CDR3 is TGCGCCAGCAGCTCCGGACAGGGAGGCGGCTACACCTTC. Drawing the rest from reference TRBV5-1 and TRBJ1-2, the complete variable domain is KAGVTQTPRYLIKTRGQQVTLSCSPISGHRSVSWYQQTPGQGLQFLFEYFSETQRNKGNFPGRFSGRQFSNSRSEMNVSTLELGDSALYLCASSSGQGGGYTFGSGTRLTVV.

The J gene is TRBJ1-4, the V gene TRBV6-5, with D possibly being TRBD1 (6 bases). This CDR3 has 13 residues. Germline loops: CDR1 MNHEY, CDR2 SVGAGI. Trimming removed 6 bases from V and 8 bases from J, with 13 bases in between. This CDR3 is CASSNDRFEKLFF. The CDR3 coding sequence is TGTGCCAGCAGCAACGACAGGTTCGAAAAACTGTTTTTT.

The J gene is TRBJ2-3, the V gene TRBV15; possibly TRBD2 for D (5 bases). Germline loops: CDR1 LNHNV, CDR2 YYDKDF (reference sequence). This CDR3 region has 16 residues. V lost 2 bases and J 4 bases, leaving 16 bases between the germline ends. CDR3 coding DNA: TGTGCCACCAGCAGAAGAACTAGTATTTATGCAGATACGCAGTATTTT. As protein: CATSRRTSIYADTQYF.

The chain employs TRBV30 and TRBJ1-1; no clear D gene. Germline assignment: CDR1 GTSNPN and CDR2 SVGIG (reference sequence). The CDR3 runs 14 residues. Trimming removed 1 base from V and 7 bases from J, with 16 bases in between. The CDR3 spells CAWSGRGWAIEAFF. DNA of the CDR3: TGTGCCTGGAGTGGACGGGGATGGGCAATTGAAGCTTTCTTT.